Detailed here is one TCR beta chain. Its antigen is currently not known. Nothing much larger sits one base from this clone, and base qualities are not available. In the same sample, other DNA sequences code for this CDR3. The donors were healthy, HIV-negative adults with no recently reported acute infections or vaccinations. Every donor was a Caucasian adult living in Nashville, Tennessee, USA. For unsorted samples, 100 million or so PBMCs were counted, and genomic DNA was extracted using the QIAamp DNA Blood Mini kit. Blood was obtained by leukapheresis, after which PBMCs were separated by Ficoll-Histopaque density gradient centrifugation and cryopreserved in liquid nitrogen vapor phase. This sample was included in a study of shared clonotypes between healthy human individuals (dated by TCRdb to 2018 to 2021). Some background on the complete study: The cohort comprised a couple of women and a few men aged 18 to 49 years. Per donor, leukapheresis produced somewhere between about 0.94 and 9 billion PBMCs. To estimate repertoire size and how much clonotypes are shared between individuals, the study performed deep sequencing of blood TCR repertoires from roughly five healthy adults. Libraries were prepared and TCR repertoires were sequenced by different laboratories using diverse techniques, in order to increase sequencing depth and limit assay-specific biases. What the research found in general, with its limitations: Sampling was restricted to blood, and TCR repertoires in tissue are likely to differ from TCR repertoires in blood. Based on pairwise subsampling, the degree of clonotype sharing among donors was expected to be affected by sequencing depth. Because the study included a small number of donors, the genetic and exposure-history diversity represented was limited.

The CDR3, cysteine through phenylalanine, is 14 amino acids long. Only CDR3 DNA remains: 42 bases, in frame from the first base. V is cut back by 2 bases and J by 3 bases, with 3 bases in the junction unmatched. Looking up the germline V gene yields CDR1 MDHEN and CDR2 SYDVKM. Using the deep immunoSEQ assay, multiplex PCR amplified TCR CDR3 regions from genomic DNA. For each cell subset, the extracted genomic DNA was distributed evenly across all wells of several immunoSEQ 96-well plates, and each plate served as one replicate. For unsorted PBMC, each replicate PCR was loaded with roughly 0.3 ug genomic DNA, equivalent to about 30,000 T cell genomes. Ten immunoSEQ deep assay plates were used to sequence unsorted PBMC genomic DNA. The purified libraries were quantified using a Qubit 3.0 fluorometer, sized with a Bioanalyzer 2100, and then quantified again using the KAPA Library Quantification kit. Every immunoSEQ 96-well plate was sequenced on a separate single-read 150-cycle Illumina NextSeq 550 flow cell. In the source study's methods: Because only junctional sequences without quality scores were contained in the immunoSEQ output, filtering matching that applied to full-length reads could not be performed. To assign V/J genes and CDR3, sequences were annotated using PyIR, a Python wrapper for IgBLAST v1.9, with IMGT germline references. Reads were removed for weak V/J assignments (E-value above 1e-6), missing CDR3, stop codons, out-of-frame junctions, or ambiguous translated residues. V3J clonotypes were defined as sequences sharing the same inferred V gene, J gene, and CDR3 amino acid sequence. To compute the percentage overlap between repertoires, the number of shared unique clonotypes was divided by the size of the smaller repertoire. Richness of each repertoire was evaluated using RTK rarefaction, the Chao1 estimator, and Recon v2.1 estimates of unobserved clonotypes. Sourced from immuneACCESS, this table was stored by TCRdb with only in-frame sequences that have V and J called. A share of the clones is absent; for the studies checked, an unresolved V gene accounts for under half, and the remainder has no known explanation. That table supplies the V and J calls and clone size; D and trimming were determined from the DNA. This sample gives 500,000 to 650,000 clones in total; just over 75% of them show up just once. Approximately 12% of the sample lies in the top ten.

The source of this sequence is a woman aged 40 to 55 in good health. Some clones in this sample may be carry-over from other donors' samples. The chain uses TRBV28 and TRBJ1-2, and 7 junctional nucleotides match TRBD1. The source material was PBMCs. This receptor carries the CDR3 CASSLEGGYYGYTF. In nucleotide form, the sequence is TGTGCCAGCAGTTTAGAAGGGGGCTACTATGGCTACACCTTC.